The rows below give T cell receptor beta chains drawn from one sample of a study of vaccination and CD4 T cells after COVID-19. These TCRs are of unknown antigen specificity. TCRdb used MiXCR to reprocess the PCR reads, holding one entry per CDR3 protein. The sample includes about 11,000 distinct CDR3 sequences, approximately 53% seen only once; the top ten take over 10%. The sample comprised CD4+ T cells from blood, cultured in vitro. Source of these receptors: a human donor who had recovered from COVID-19. Each CDR3 is given with its conserved first and last residue. Fields, in order: D gene, V gene, J gene, clone size, CDR3 DNA, CDR3 protein. D genes are given only for firm matches. Clone size appears in some rows only: once, few, many, or a class for an expanded clone.

d_gene: TRBD2
v_gene: TRBV6-2/TRBV6-3
j_gene: TRBJ2-5
abundance: .
CDR3nt: TGTGCCAGCAGTTACGAGGCTGGTAGGCTAGCGGGACTGCAAGAGACCCAGTACTTC
CDR3aa: CASSYEAGRLAGLQETQYF

d_gene: .
v_gene: TRBV6-1
j_gene: TRBJ1-6
abundance: few
CDR3nt: TGTGCCAGCAATAGGGCAGCGAATTCACCCCTCCACTTT
CDR3aa: CASNRAANSPLHF

d_gene: .
v_gene: TRBV2
j_gene: TRBJ2-3
abundance: .
CDR3nt: TGTGCCAGCAGTGGGGCGGGAACAACTAGCACAGATACGCAGTATTTT
CDR3aa: CASSGAGTTSTDTQYF

d_gene: TRBD2
v_gene: TRBV20-1
j_gene: TRBJ2-3
abundance: .
CDR3nt: TGCAGTGCTAGAGCGGGACTAGCGGGAGAAGCAGATACGCAGTATTTT
CDR3aa: CSARAGLAGEADTQYF

d_gene: .
v_gene: TRBV29-1
j_gene: TRBJ1-1
abundance: few
CDR3nt: TGCAGCGTTGGGAAAACAGGTGTGAACACTGAAGCTTTCTTT
CDR3aa: CSVGKTGVNTEAFF

d_gene: TRBD1
v_gene: TRBV30
j_gene: TRBJ1-6
abundance: medium-sized
CDR3nt: TGTGCCTGGAGTGTACTAGGGGGACAGGGGGCTTCACCCCTCCACTTT
CDR3aa: CAWSVLGGQGASPLHF

d_gene: .
v_gene: TRBV6-4
j_gene: TRBJ2-6
abundance: few
CDR3nt: TGTGCCAGCAGTGAGGGGGGGGCCAACGTCCTGACTTTC
CDR3aa: CASSEGGANVLTF

d_gene: .
v_gene: TRBV20-1
j_gene: TRBJ1-2
abundance: .
CDR3nt: TGCAGTGCTATTCTGGACCCCTACGGTGGCTATGGCTACACCTTC
CDR3aa: CSAILDPYGGYGYTF

d_gene: .
v_gene: TRBV6-2/TRBV6-3
j_gene: TRBJ1-5
abundance: .
CDR3nt: TGTACCAGCAGTTACTCATACGCTAGCAATCAGCCCCAGCATTTT
CDR3aa: CTSSYSYASNQPQHF

d_gene: .
v_gene: TRBV10-1
j_gene: TRBJ1-2
abundance: .
CDR3nt: TGCGCCAGCCCCGAACGGGGCCCAGCCCACTACTATGGCTACACCTTC
CDR3aa: CASPERGPAHYYGYTF

d_gene: TRBD1
v_gene: TRBV12-3/TRBV12-4
j_gene: TRBJ1-5
abundance: .
CDR3nt: TGTGCCAGCAGTCCTCGAGGGGGACAGGGTAATCATCAGCCCCAGCATTTT
CDR3aa: CASSPRGGQGNHQPQHF

d_gene: .
v_gene: TRBV28
j_gene: TRBJ2-5
abundance: few
CDR3nt: TGTGCCAGCAGTCCCCGCCGTTTAGCCGGCAGGACCCAGTACTTC
CDR3aa: CASSPRRLAGRTQYF

d_gene: .
v_gene: TRBV6-2/TRBV6-3
j_gene: TRBJ1-1
abundance: .
CDR3nt: TGTGCCAGCAGTTACTCAAGGAACACTGAAGCTTTCTTT
CDR3aa: CASSYSRNTEAFF

d_gene: .
v_gene: TRBV5-1
j_gene: TRBJ2-7
abundance: once
CDR3nt: TGCGCCAGCAGCTTGGGACACCTGACCATCTACGAGCAGTACTTC
CDR3aa: CASSLGHLTIYEQYF

d_gene: .
v_gene: TRBV4-2
j_gene: TRBJ2-3
abundance: .
CDR3nt: TGTGCCAGCAGCCAAGACACTAGCACAGATACGCAGTATTTT
CDR3aa: CASSQDTSTDTQYF

d_gene: .
v_gene: TRBV6-1
j_gene: TRBJ2-1
abundance: .
CDR3nt: TGTGCCGTGCAGGCACCCTCCTACAATGAGCAGTTCTTC
CDR3aa: CAVQAPSYNEQFF

d_gene: TRBD2
v_gene: TRBV27
j_gene: TRBJ2-3
abundance: few
CDR3nt: TGTGCCAGCACTTCCCTAGCGGGAGATCGGACAGATACGCAGTATTTT
CDR3aa: CASTSLAGDRTDTQYF

d_gene: .
v_gene: TRBV7-3
j_gene: TRBJ1-5
abundance: .
CDR3nt: TGTGCCAGCACCGGGGGTCAGCCCCAGCATTTT
CDR3aa: CASTGGQPQHF